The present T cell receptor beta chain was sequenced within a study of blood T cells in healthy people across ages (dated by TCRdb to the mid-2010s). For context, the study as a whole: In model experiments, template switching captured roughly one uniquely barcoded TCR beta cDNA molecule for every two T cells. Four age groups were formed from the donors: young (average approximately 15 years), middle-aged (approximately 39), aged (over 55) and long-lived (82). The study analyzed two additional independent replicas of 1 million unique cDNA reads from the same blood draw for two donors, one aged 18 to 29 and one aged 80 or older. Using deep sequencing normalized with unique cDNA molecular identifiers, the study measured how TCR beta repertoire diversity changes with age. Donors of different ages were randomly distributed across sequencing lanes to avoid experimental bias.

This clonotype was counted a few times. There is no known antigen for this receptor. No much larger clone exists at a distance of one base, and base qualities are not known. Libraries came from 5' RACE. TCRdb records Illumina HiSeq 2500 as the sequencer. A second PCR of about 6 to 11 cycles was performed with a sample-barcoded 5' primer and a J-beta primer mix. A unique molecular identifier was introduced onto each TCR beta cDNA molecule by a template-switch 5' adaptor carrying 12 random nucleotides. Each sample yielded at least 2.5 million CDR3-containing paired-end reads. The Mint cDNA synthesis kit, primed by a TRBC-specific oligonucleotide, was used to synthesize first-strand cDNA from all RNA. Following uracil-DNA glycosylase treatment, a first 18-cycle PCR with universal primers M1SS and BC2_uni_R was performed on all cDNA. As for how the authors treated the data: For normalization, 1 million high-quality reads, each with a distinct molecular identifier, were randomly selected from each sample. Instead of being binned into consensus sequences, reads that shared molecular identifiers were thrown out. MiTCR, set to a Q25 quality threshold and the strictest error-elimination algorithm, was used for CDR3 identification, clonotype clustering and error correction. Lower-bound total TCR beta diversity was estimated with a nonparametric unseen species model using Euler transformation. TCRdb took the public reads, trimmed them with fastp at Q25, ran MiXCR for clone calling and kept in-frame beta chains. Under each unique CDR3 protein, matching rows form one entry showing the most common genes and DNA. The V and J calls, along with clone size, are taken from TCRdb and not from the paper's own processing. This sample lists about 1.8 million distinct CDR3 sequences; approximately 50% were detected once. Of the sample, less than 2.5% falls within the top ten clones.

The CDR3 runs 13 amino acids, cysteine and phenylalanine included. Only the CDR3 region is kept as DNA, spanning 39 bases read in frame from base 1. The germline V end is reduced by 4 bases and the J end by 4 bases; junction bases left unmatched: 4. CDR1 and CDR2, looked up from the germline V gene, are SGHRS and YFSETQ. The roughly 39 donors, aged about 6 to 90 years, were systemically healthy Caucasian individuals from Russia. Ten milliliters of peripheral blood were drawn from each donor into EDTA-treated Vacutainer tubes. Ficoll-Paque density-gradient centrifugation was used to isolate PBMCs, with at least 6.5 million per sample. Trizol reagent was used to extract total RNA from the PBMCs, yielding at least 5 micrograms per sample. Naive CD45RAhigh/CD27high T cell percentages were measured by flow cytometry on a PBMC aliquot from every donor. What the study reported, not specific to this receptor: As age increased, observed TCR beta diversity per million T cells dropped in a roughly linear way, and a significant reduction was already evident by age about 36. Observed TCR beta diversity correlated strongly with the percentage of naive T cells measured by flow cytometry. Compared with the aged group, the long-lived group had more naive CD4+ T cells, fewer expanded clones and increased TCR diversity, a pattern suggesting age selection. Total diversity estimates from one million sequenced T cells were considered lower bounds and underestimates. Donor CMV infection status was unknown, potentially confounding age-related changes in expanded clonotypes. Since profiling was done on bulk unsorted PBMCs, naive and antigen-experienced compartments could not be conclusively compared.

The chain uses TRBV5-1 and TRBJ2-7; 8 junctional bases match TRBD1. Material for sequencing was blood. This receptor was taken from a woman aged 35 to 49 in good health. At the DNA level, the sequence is TGCGCCAGCAGCAACAGGGGGGTTTACGAGCAGTACTTC. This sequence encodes CASSNRGVYEQYF.